Sequencing of this T cell receptor (beta chain) was carried out in a study of early T cells in non-severe SARS-CoV-2 infection (dated by TCRdb to 2020 to 2023). Study-level background: TCR sequencing used bulk RNA from unsorted whole blood, so alpha and beta chains could not be paired. Beyond this particular receptor, the publication reports: Matching against VDJdb was skewed toward anti-spike CD8 responses, likely underestimated virus-specific expansions, and missed private and CD4 specificities.

This clonotype was recorded many times. Its recognized antigen is unknown. Qualities for individual bases were not recorded, and no much larger clone is one base off. Library preparation employed 5' RACE. Reads for this sample came from a NextSeq 500. The TCR library protocol attached unique molecular identifiers to individual cDNA molecules to correct for sequencing error and PCR bias. Both TCR alpha and beta chains were sequenced, and tight co-correlation was observed between alpha and beta sequence abundances in each sample. As for the original processing: Decombinator V4 was used to perform V gene, J gene and CDR3 annotation of TCR sequences. TCRs were defined as expanded if a significant change between any two time points was detected under a Poisson model with p below 0.0001. Abundances of TCRs were expressed as counts per million after normalisation to the total number of TCRs sequenced in each sample. MAIT TCRs were defined by TRAV1-2 paired with TRAJ12, TRAJ20 or TRAJ33, and iNKT TCRs by TRAV10 paired with TRAJ18. VDJdb, accessed 1 November 2021, was searched for CMV, EBV and SARS-CoV-2 annotated TCRs, excluding TCRs annotated for multiple antigens. TCRdb reprocessed the public reads (quality trimming at Q25 with fastp, clone calling with MiXCR) and kept in-frame beta chains. Entries are consolidated by CDR3 protein sequence, retaining the most common genes and DNA. TCRdb's processing, not the authors' own work, is the source of the V and J calls. Here the sample has about 84,000 distinct CDR3 sequences; around 10% occur a single time. The top ten clones comprise approximately 2.4% of the sample.

Set within a cohort of healthcare workers in London, UK, this nested case-control study involved weekly PCR testing of nasopharyngeal swabs along with blood sampling. Healthcare workers were enrolled in the week of the UK lockdown, from 23 to 31 March 2020, and were followed every week for up to 16 weeks. The CDR3 holds 13 amino acids from the cysteine to the phenylalanine. The retained sequence is limited to the CDR3, 39 bases, with the frame set at the first base. From a lookup of the germline V gene (reference sequence), CDR1 and CDR2 are MNHEY and SMNVEV. V and J are trimmed by 8 bases and 2 bases, and the gene matches miss 5 bases of the junction.

The sequence came from an adult who was a healthcare worker with PCR-confirmed SARS-CoV-2 infection or an uninfected control (not recorded which). The specimen sequenced was whole blood. Here the chain combines TRBV27 and TRBJ2-7; TRBD1 agrees with 8 junctional bases. The DNA is TGTGCCAGCGGTGGACAGGGTCCCTACGAGCAGTACTTC. Its coded protein is CASGGQGPYEQYF.